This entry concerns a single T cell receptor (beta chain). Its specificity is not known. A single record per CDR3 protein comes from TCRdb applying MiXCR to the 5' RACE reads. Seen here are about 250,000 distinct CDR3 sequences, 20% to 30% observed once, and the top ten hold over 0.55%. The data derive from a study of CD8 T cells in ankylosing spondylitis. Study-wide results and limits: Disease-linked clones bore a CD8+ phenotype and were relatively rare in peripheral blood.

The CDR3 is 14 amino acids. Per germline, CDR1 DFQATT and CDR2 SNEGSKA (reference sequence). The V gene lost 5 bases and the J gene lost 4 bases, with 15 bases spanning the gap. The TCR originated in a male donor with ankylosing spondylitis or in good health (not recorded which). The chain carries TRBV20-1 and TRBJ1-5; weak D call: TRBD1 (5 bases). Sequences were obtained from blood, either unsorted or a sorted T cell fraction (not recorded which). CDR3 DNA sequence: TGCAGTGCTGGCCCCGGGGGGTCAAATCAGCCCCAGCATTTT. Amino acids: CSAGPGGSNQPQHF.